This T cell receptor (beta chain) was observed in a study of CD8 T cells in Susac syndrome. Study-wide background: There were Susac syndrome patients who were therapy-naive at blood draw, others on corticosteroids, and others on intravenous immunoglobulin alone. Study outcomes and limitations: No clonal expansion appeared among CD4+ T cells in Susac patients.

On this clonotype: Antigen unknown.

The trim removed 6 bases at V and 0 bases at J, leaving 11 bases unmatched. The CDR3 consists of 18 residues. It was with random hexamers that roughly 0.5 to 1 ug RNA was reverse transcribed. TCRdb ran MiXCR on the immunoSEQ multiplex PCR reads and lists one entry per CDR3 protein. The sample records roughly 180,000 distinct CDR3 sequences, around 94% being singletons. This chain connects TRBV12-3 or TRBV12-4 to TRBJ2-1; 10 bases are shared with TRBD2. Sequencing input: CD4+ T cells from PBMCs. The origin of this receptor is a human donor with Susac syndrome. The CDR3 nucleotides read TGTGCCAGCAGCCTAGGGCTAGCGGGGGTCTTCTCCTACAATGAGCAGTTCTTC. Its translation is CASSLGLAGVFSYNEQFF.